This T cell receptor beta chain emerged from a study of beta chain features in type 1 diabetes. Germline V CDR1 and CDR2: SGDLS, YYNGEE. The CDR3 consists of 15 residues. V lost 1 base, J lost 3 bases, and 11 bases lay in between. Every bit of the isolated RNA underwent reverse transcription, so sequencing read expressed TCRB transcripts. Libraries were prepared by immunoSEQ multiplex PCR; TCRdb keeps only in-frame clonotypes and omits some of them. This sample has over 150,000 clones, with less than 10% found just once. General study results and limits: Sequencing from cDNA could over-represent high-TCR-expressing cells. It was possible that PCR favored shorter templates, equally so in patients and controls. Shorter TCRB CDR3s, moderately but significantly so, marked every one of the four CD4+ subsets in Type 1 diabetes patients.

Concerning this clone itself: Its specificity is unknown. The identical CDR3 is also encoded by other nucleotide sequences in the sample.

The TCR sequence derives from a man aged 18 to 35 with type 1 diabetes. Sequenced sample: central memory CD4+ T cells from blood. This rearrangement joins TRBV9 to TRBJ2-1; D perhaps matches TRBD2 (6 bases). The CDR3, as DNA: TGTGCCAGCAGCGTACGAACCGGGGGCTACAATGAGCAGTTCTTC. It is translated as CASSVRTGGYNEQFF.